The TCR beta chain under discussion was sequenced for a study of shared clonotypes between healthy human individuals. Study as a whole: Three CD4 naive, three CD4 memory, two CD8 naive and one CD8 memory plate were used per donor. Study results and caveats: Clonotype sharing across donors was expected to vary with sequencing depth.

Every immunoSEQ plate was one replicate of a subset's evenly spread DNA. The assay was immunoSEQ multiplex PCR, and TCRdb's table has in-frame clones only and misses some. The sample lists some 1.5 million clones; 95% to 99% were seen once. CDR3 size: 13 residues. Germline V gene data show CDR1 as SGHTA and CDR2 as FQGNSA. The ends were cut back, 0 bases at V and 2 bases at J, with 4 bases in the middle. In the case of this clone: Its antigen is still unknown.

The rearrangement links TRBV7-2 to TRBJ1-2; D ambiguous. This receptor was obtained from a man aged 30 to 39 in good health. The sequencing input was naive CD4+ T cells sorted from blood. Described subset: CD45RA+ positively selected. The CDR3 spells CASSLATNYGYTF. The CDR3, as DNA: TGTGCCAGCAGCTTAGCGACGAACTATGGCTACACCTTC.